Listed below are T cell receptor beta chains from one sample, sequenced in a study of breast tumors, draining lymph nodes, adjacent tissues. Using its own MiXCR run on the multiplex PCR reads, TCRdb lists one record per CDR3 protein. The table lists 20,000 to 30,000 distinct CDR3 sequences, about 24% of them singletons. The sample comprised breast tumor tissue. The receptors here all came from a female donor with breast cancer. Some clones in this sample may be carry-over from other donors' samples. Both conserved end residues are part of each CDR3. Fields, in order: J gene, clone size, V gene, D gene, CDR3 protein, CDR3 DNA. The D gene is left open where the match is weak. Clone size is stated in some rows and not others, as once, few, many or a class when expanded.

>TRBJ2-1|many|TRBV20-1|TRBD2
CSAYSGSAYNEQFF
TGCAGTGCCTATAGCGGGAGTGCGTACAATGAGCAGTTCTTC
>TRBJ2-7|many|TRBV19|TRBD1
CASSIVGTGNHEQYF
TGTGCCAGTAGTATAGTCGGGACAGGGAACCACGAGCAGTACTTC
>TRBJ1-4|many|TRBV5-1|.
CASSFGEESTTNEKLFF
TGCGCCAGCAGCTTTGGGGAGGAGAGCACAACTAATGAAAAACTGTTTTTT
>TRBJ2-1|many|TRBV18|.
CASSPPSVPNEQFF
TGTGCCAGCTCACCACCATCGGTCCCCAATGAGCAGTTCTTC
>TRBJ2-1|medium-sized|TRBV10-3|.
CAINLQGSPRRGQFF
TGTGCCATCAATTTGCAGGGTTCCCCCCGCCGGGGGCAGTTCTTC
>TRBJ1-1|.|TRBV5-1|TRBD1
CASRPDRLNTEAFF
TGCGCCAGCAGACCGGACAGGCTGAACACTGAAGCTTTCTTT
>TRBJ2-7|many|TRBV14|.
CASSQEGGARYGYEQYF
TGTGCCAGCAGCCAAGAAGGAGGGGCCCGCTATGGCTACGAGCAGTACTTC
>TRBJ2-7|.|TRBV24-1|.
CATSAAGRPDYEQYF
TGTGCCACCAGTGCCGCAGGGAGACCTGACTACGAGCAGTACTTC
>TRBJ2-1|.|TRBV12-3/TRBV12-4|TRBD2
CASSPPGPGGEQFF
TGTGCCAGCAGCCCACCAGGACCGGGAGGTGAGCAGTTCTTC
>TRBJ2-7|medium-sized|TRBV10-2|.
CASSEHRGGEQYF
TGCGCCAGCAGTGAGCACAGGGGAGGCGAGCAGTACTTC
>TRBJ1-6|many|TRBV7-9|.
CASSLDGSPLHF
TGTGCCAGCAGCTTAGACGGTTCACCCCTCCACTTT
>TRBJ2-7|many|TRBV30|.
CAWTGQWGIWEQYF
TGTGCCTGGACTGGACAATGGGGTATATGGGAGCAGTACTTC
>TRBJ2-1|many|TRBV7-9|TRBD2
CASSQRLAGGEQFF
TGTGCCAGCAGCCAGAGACTAGCGGGAGGGGAGCAGTTCTTC
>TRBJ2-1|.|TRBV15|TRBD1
CATSRDLGQGNEQFF
TGTGCCACCAGCAGAGATCTGGGACAGGGGAATGAGCAGTTCTTC
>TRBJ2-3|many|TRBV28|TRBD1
CASSSYGTGNLSHTDTQYF
TGTGCCAGCAGTTCCTACGGGACAGGGAATCTCTCACACACAGATACGCAGTATTTT
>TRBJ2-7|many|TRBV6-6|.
CASEVGDTAYEQYF
TGTGCCAGCGAGGTAGGGGACACAGCCTACGAGCAGTACTTC